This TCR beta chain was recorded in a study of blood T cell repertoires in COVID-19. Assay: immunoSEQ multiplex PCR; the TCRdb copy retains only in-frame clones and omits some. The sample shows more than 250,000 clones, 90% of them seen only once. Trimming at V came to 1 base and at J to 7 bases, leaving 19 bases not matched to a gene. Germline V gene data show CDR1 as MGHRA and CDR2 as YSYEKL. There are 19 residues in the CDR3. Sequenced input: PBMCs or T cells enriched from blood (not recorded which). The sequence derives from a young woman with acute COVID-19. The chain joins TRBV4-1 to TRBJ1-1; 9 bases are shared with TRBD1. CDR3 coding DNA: TGCGCCAGCAGCCAAGTTTGGGATATGGACAGGGGACTTAAACGTGAAGCTTTCTTT. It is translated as CASSQVWDMDRGLKREAFF.